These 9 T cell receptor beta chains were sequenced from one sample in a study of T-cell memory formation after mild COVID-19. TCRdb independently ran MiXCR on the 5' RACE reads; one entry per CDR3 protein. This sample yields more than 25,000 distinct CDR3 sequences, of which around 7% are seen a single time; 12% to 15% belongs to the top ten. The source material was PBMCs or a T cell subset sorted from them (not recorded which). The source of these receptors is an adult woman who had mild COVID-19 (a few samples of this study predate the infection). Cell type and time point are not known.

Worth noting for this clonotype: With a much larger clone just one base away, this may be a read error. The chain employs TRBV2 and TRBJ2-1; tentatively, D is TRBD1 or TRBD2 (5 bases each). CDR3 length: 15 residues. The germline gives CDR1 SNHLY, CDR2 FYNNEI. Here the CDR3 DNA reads TGTGCCAGCAGGATGGGGCAGGGAGCCTACAATGAGCAGTTATTC. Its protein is CASRMGQGAYNEQLF.

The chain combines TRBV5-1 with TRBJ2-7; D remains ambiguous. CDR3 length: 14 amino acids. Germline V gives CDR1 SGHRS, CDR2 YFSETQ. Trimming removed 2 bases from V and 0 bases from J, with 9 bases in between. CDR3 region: CASSFDDSSYEQYF. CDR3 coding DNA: TGCGCCAGCAGCTTTGACGACTCCTCCTACGAGCAGTACTTC.

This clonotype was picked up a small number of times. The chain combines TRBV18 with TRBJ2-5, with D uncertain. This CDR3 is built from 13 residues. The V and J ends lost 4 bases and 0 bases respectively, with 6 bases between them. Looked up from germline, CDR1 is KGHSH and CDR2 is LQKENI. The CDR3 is CASSLSYQETQYF. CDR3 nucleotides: TGTGCCAGCTCACTATCGTACCAAGAGACCCAGTACTTC.

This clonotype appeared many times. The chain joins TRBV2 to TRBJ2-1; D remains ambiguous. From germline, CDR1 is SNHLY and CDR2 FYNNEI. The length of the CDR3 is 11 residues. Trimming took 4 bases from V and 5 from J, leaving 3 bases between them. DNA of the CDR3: TGTGCCAGCAGTGCCGACAATGAGCAGTTCTTC. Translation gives CASSADNEQFF.

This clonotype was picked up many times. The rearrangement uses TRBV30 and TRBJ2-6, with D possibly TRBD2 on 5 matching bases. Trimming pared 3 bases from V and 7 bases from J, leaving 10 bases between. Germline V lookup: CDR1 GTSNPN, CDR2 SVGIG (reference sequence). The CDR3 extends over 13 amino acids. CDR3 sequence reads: CAWRGSGANVLTF. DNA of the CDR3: TGTGCCTGGAGGGGGAGTGGAGCCAACGTCCTGACTTTC.

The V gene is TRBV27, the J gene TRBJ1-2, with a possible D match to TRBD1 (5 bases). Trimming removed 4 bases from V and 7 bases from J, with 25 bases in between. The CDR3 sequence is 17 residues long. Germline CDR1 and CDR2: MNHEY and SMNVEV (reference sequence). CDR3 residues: CASSSIWEGDEMVGYTF. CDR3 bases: TGTGCCAGCAGTTCCATCTGGGAAGGGGATGAGATGGTTGGCTACACCTTC.

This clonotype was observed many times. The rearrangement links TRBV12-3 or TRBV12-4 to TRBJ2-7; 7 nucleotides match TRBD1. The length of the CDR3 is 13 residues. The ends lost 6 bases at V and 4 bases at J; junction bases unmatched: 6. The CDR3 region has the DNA TGTGCCAGCAGAGGGACAGCTGCTTACGAGCAGTACTTC. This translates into CASRGTAAYEQYF.

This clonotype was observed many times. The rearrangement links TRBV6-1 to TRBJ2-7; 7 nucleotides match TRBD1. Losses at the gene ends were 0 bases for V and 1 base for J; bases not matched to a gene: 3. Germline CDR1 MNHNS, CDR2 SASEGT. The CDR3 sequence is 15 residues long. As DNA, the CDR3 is TGTGCCAGCAGTGAAGCTGGGACAGTTTCCTACGAGCAGTACTTC. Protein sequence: CASSEAGTVSYEQYF.

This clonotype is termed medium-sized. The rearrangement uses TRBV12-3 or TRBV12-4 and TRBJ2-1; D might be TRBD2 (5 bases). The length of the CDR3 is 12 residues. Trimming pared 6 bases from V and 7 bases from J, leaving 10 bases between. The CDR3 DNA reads TGTGCCAGCAGATGGAGAGGGAATGAGCAGTTCTTC. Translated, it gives CASRWRGNEQFF.